Sequencing of this TCR beta chain was carried out in a study of cytomegalovirus exposure and HLA in healthy donors. Findings of the study overall: In vitro experiments confirmed that three CMV-associated chains were specific for CMV antigens.

Comments on this clone: Antigen unknown.

The germline gives CDR1 ENHRY, CDR2 SYGVKD. This CDR3 spans 14 amino acids. With 6 bases clipped from V and 6 bases from J, the junction kept 9 bases outside the gene matches. In the PCR, 60 Vbeta and 13 Jbeta primers were used. Clones were sequenced by immunoSEQ multiplex PCR, and TCRdb holds only the in-frame ones, with some missing. The sample holds around 140,000 clones, about 80% seen once. The clonotype originates from a woman aged 55-75 years in good health and CMV-seropositive. The V call is TRBV10-3, the J call TRBJ1-2, with 8 positions matching TRBD1. The material sequenced was PBMCs. The CDR3 nucleotides are TGTGCCATCAGGGAGACAGGGGCGCCCGATGGCTACACCTTC. It yields the protein CAIRETGAPDGYTF.